This T cell receptor (beta chain) is from a study of technical replicates of blood from several donors. Clones were read by immunoSEQ multiplex PCR, and TCRdb kept only the in-frame ones, dropping some. Here the sample spans about 94,000 clones, around 95% being singletons. CDR3 size: 19 residues. Losses at the gene ends were 4 bases for V and 4 bases for J; bases not matched to a gene: 20. Germline V gives CDR1 SGHRS, CDR2 YFSETQ. Sequenced: T cells isolated from PBMCs. The receptor was derived from a human donor in good health. This chain uses TRBV5-1 with TRBJ1-1, with 9 bases lining up with TRBD1. The CDR3, as DNA: TGCGCCAGCAGCCGGACACCTACCGGGACAGGGAGTAGAAGCACTGAAGCTTTCTTT. It translates to CASSRTPTGTGSRSTEAFF.